This passage covers 18 T cell receptor beta chains from one sample sequenced in a study of cytomegalovirus exposure and HLA in healthy donors. 60 Vbeta and 13 Jbeta primers were used in PCR. This table comes from immunoSEQ multiplex PCR, and its TCRdb copy is limited to in-frame clones, with some not included. Seen here are about 140,000 clones, over 65% observed once, and the top ten hold roughly 2.9%. Sequencing used PBMCs. The source is a female donor in good health and CMV-seronegative.

The V and J genes are TRBV21-1 and TRBJ1-5; TRBD1, the D gene given by the table, was not confirmed from the DNA. TRBV21-1 is tagged as a pseudogene. CDR3 length equals 17 residues. CDR3 sequence: CASSKLTDSYSNQPQHF. The CDR3, as DNA: TGTGCCAGCAGCAAGTTGACAGATTCATATAGCAATCAGCCCCAGCATTTT.

Details on this clone: An end of the junction differs from the germline gene, which may be a read error. The chain uses TRBV6-1 and TRBJ1-2; D ambiguous. The CDR3 runs 12 residues. Germline V gene lookup returns CDR1 MNHNS and CDR2 SASEGT. The CDR3 DNA follows: TGTGCCAGCAGTGAAGCCAACTATGGCTACCCCTTC. It yields the protein CASSEANYGYPF.

The chain uses TRBV6-5 and TRBJ2-1; TRBD2 might be the D (6 bases). Trimming left V 2 bases short and J 12 bases short, with 8 bases between. The V gene's germline CDR1 is MNHEY and CDR2 SVGAGI. The CDR3 has 11 residues. CDR3 sequence (DNA): TGTGCCAGCAGTTACGGAGGGAGGCAGTTCTTC. It codes for CASSYGGRQFF.

The V and J genes are TRBV6-7 and TRBJ1-5, with 8 bases aligning to TRBD1. TRBV6-7 is noted as an ORF with a role that remains uncertain. The junction had 12 bases not matched to a gene; V was cut back by 4 bases and J by 7 bases. The CDR3 contains 16 residues. The DNA for the CDR3 is TGTGCCAGCAGTTCCTCACCTCAGGGGGCACGGCAGCCCCAGCATTTT. Encoded protein: CASSSSPQGARQPQHF.

This clone has a single count. This chain links TRBV30 with TRBJ2-1; 10 bases are shared with TRBD2. Trimming removed 1 base from V and 9 bases from J; junction bases left unmatched: 6. CDR1 is GTSNPN, CDR2 SVGIG, per germline (reference sequence). The CDR3 is made up of 14 amino acids. This CDR3 is CAWSGLAGVGEQFF. Written as DNA, the CDR3 is TGTGCCTGGAGTGGGCTAGCGGGAGTAGGTGAGCAGTTCTTC.

The chain employs TRBV6-1 and TRBJ2-3; 7 nucleotides line up with TRBD1. Germline lookup yields CDR1 MNHNS and CDR2 SASEGT. Unmatched junction bases numbered 7, after V lost 10 bases and J lost 0 bases. The length of the CDR3 is 14 residues. CDR3 coding DNA: TGTGCCACAGGGACAGCGACTAGCACAGATACGCAGTATTTT. Its translation: CATGTATSTDTQYF.

The CDR3 region is CAWSRDRSYEQYF. CDR3 DNA sequence: TGTGCCTGGAGTCGAGACAGGTCCTACGAGCAGTACTTC. The gene calls are TRBV30 and TRBJ2-7, with a tentative D call TRBD1 (6 bases). Germline V gives CDR1 GTSNPN, CDR2 SVGIG (reference sequence). The CDR3 is made up of 13 amino acids. The V end was cut by 2 bases, the J end by 1 base, with 9 bases between.

The V and J genes are TRBV28 and TRBJ2-7; 10 bases fit TRBD1. The CDR3 is 13 amino acids. V trimming: 6 bases; J trimming: 3 bases; junction bases outside the gene matches: 2. The germline gives CDR1 MDHEN, CDR2 SYDVKM. The CDR3 DNA reads as TGTGCCAGCAGGAGGGACAGGGGCTACGAGCAGTACTTC. Amino acid sequence: CASRRDRGYEQYF.

The V gene is TRBV18, the J gene TRBJ2-2; D possibly corresponds to TRBD1 (6 bases). Germline V gives CDR1 KGHSH, CDR2 LQKENI. The CDR3 consists of 14 residues. Trimming removed 3 bases at V and 5 bases at J, with 10 bases between. CDR3 sequence: CASSPLQGTGELFF. In DNA form, the CDR3 reads TGTGCCAGCTCACCCTTACAGGGAACCGGGGAGCTGTTTTTT.

This clone was observed once. The genes are TRBV13 and TRBJ2-7; 10 positions agree with TRBD1. Germline-derived CDR1 and CDR2 are PRHDT and FYEKMQ (reference sequence). CDR3 size: 20 residues. The junction had 15 bases not matched to a gene; V was cut back by 0 bases and J by 1 base. CDR3 loop: CASSLGSFFATGGRSYEQYF. In nucleotides, the CDR3 is TGTGCCAGCAGCTTAGGGAGCTTCTTCGCGACAGGGGGCCGGTCCTACGAGCAGTACTTC.

With regard to this clone: A read error may produce the germline difference seen at one junction end. The chain carries TRBV28 and TRBJ1-2, with D maybe TRBD1 (6 bases). Per germline, CDR1 MDHEN and CDR2 SYDVKM. The CDR3 extends over 13 amino acids. CDR3 sequence (DNA): TGTGCCAGCAGTTTGGGGGCTGTCTATGGCTACCCCTTC. Protein sequence: CASSLGAVYGYPF.

The genes are TRBV27 and TRBJ2-2, with D hard to call. This CDR3 contains 17 residues. Trimming cost V 3 bases and J 0 bases, with 14 bases left between them. The germline gives CDR1 MNHEY, CDR2 SMNVEV (reference sequence). CDR3 sequence: CASSFHYTLSNTGELFF. The CDR3 coding sequence is TGTGCCAGCAGTTTCCACTATACCCTCTCGAACACCGGGGAGCTGTTTTTT.

J is TRBJ1-5 and V is TRBV6-5; 8 bases fit TRBD1. Trimming cost V 6 bases and J 7 bases; bases outside gene matches: 11. CDR1 and CDR2 (germline): MNHEY, SVGAGI. CDR3 length: 15 residues. The CDR3 sequence: CASRKWGQVDQPQHF. The CDR3 DNA follows: TGTGCCAGCAGGAAATGGGGACAGGTAGACCAGCCCCAGCATTTT.

The chain has TRBV19 and TRBJ2-1, with 10 bases identical to TRBD1. Germline CDR1 reads LNHDA; CDR2 reads SQIVND (reference sequence). The CDR3 totals 18 residues. J was trimmed by 1 base and V by 1 base; bases with no gene match: 7. The CDR3 DNA is TGTGCCAGTAGTATAGGGGGGGACAGGGGATTTTCCTACAATGAGCAGTTCTTC. Translation: CASSIGGDRGFSYNEQFF.

V usage is TRBV19 and J usage is TRBJ2-7; D possibly corresponds to TRBD1 (6 bases). Germline loops: CDR1 LNHDA, CDR2 SQIVND (reference sequence). Trimming took 8 bases from V and 3 from J, leaving 11 bases between them. There are 12 residues in the CDR3. The CDR3 DNA follows: TGTGCCAGTTCAGTAGGGGGCTACGAGCAGTACTTC. Amino acid sequence: CASSVGGYEQYF.

This clone was seen a few times. V gene TRBV9 combines with J gene TRBJ2-3; 10 bases align to TRBD2. The CDR3 length is 17 residues. With 0 bases clipped from V and 8 bases from J, the junction kept 12 bases outside the gene matches. Germline CDR1 and CDR2: SGDLS and YYNGEE. The CDR3 DNA is TGTGCCAGCAGCGTAGGGGACCTAGCGGGAGATGGGCGTACGCAGTATTTT. This encodes CASSVGDLAGDGRTQYF.

The V and J genes are TRBV7-3 and TRBJ2-5; D is unclear. V was trimmed by 0 bases and J by 5 bases, leaving 7 bases between them. This CDR3 comprises 13 residues. Germline CDR1 is SGHTA and CDR2 is FQGTGA. The CDR3 protein is CASSLTRSETQYF. Written as DNA, the CDR3 is TGTGCCAGCAGCTTAACCAGGTCGGAGACCCAGTACTTC.

The chain combines TRBV19 with TRBJ2-7, with TRBD1 matching 8 bases. CDR3 size: 14 residues. Germline CDR1 is LNHDA and CDR2 is SQIVND (reference sequence). Unmatched junction bases numbered 4, after V lost 5 bases and J lost 1 base. The CDR3 nucleotides read TGTGCCAGTAGTGGGCGGACAGGGTCCTACGAGCAGTACTTC. Its protein product is CASSGRTGSYEQYF.